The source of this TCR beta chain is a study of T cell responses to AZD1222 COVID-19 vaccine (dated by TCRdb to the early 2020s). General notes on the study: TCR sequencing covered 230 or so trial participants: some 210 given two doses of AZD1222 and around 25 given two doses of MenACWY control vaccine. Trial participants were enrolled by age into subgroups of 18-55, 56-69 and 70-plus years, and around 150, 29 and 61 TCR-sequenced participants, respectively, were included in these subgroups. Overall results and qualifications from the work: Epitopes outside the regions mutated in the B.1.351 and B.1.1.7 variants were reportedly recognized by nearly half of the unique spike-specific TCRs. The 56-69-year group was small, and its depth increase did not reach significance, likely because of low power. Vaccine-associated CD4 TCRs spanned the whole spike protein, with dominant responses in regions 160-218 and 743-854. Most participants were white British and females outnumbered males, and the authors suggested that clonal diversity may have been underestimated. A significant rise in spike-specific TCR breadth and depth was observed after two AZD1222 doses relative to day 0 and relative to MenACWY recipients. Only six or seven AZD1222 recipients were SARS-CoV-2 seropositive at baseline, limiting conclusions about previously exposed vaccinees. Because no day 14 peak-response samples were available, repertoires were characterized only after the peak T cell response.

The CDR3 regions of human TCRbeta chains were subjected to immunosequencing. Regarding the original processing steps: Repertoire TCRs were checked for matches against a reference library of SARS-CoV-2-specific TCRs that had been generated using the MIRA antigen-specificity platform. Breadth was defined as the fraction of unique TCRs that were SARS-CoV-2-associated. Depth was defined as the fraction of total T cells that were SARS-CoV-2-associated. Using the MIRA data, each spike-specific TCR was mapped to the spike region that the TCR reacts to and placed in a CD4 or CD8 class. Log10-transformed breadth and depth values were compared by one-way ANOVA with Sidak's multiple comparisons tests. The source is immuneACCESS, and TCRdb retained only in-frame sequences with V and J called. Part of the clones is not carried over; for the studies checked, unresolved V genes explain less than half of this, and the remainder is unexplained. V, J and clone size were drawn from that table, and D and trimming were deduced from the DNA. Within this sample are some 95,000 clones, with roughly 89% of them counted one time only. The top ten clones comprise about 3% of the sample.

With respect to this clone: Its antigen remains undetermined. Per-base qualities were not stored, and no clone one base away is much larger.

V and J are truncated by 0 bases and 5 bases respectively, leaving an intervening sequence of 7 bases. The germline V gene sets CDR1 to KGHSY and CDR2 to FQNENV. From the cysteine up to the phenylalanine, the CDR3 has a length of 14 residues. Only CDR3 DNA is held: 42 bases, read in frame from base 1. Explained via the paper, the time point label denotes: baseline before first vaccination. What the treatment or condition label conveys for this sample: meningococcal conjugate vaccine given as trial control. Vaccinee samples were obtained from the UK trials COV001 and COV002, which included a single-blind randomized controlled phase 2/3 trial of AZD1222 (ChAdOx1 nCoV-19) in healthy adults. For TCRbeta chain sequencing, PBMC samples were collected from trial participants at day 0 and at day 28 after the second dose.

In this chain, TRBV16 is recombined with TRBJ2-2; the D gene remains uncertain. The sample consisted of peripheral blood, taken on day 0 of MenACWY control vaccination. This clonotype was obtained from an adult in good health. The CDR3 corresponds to CASSQSYRTGELFF. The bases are TGTGCCAGCAGCCAATCCTACAGAACCGGGGAGCTGTTTTTT. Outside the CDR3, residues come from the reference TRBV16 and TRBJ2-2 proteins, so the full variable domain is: GEEVAQTPKHLVRGEGQKAKLYCAPIKGHSYVFWYQQVLKNEFKFLISFQNENVFDETGMPKERFSAKCLPNSPCSLEIQATKLEDSAVYFCASSQSYRTGELFFGEGSRLTVL.